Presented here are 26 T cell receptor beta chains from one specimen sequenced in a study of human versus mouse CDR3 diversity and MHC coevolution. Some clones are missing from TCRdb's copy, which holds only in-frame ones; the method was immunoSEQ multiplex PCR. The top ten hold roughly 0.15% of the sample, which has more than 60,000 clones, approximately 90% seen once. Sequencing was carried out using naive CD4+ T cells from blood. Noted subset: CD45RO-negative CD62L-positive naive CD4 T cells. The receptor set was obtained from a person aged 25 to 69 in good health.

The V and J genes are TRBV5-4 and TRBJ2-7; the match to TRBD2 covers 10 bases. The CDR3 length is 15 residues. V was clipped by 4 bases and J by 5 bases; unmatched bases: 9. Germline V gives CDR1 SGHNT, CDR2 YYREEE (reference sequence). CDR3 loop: CASSLSGGALNEQYF. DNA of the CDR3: TGTGCCAGCAGCCTGAGCGGGGGGGCCCTCAACGAGCAGTACTTC.

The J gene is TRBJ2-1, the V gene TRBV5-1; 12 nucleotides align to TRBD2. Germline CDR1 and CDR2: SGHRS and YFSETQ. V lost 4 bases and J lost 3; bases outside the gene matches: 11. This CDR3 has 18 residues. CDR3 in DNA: TGCGCCAGCAGCCCGGGCCCACTAGCGGGGGGCAACTACAATGAGCAGTTCTTC. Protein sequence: CASSPGPLAGGNYNEQFF.

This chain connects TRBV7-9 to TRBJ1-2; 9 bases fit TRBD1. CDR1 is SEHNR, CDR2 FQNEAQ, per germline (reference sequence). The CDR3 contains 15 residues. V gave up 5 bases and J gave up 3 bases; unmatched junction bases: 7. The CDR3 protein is CASSPSGQGYYGYTF. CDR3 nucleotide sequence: TGTGCCAGCAGCCCCTCGGGACAGGGATACTATGGCTACACCTTC.

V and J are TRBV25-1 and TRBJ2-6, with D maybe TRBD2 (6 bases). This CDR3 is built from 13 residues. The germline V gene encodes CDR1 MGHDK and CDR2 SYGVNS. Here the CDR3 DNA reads TGTGCGACCGGGAGCTCTGGGGCCAACGTCCTGACTTTC. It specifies CATGSSGANVLTF.

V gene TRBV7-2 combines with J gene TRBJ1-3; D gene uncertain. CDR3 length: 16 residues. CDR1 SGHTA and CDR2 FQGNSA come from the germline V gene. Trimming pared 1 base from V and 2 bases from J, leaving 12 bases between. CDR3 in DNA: TGTGCCAGCAGCTTAGGTCCCGGGGTGGCTGGAAACACCATATATTTT. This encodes CASSLGPGVAGNTIYF.

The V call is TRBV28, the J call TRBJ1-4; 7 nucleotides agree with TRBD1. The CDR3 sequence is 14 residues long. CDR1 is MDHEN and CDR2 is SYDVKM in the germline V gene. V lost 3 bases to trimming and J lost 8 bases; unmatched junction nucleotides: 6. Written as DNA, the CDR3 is TGTGCCAGCAGTTTCCTTCAGGGGGAAGAAAAACTGTTTTTT. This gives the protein CASSFLQGEEKLFF.

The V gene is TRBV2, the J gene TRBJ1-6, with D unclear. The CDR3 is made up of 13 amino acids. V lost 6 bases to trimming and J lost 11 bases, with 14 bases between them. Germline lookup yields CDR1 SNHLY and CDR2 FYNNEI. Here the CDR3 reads CASRAALMAPLHF. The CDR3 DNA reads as TGTGCCAGCAGGGCGGCCCTAATGGCACCCCTCCACTTT. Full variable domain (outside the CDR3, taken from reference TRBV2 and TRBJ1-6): EPEVTQTPSHQVTQMGQEVILRCVPISNHLYFYWYRQILGQKVEFLVSFYNNEISEKSEIFDDQFSVERPDGSNFTLKIRSTKLEDSAMYFCASRAALMAPLHFGNGTRLTVT.

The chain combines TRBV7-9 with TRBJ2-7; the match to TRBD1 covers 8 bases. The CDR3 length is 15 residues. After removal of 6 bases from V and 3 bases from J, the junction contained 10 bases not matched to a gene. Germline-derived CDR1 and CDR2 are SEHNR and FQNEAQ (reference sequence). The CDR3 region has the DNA TGTGCCAGCAGTCCCTATGACAGGGGTGGCTACGAGCAGTACTTC. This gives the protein CASSPYDRGGYEQYF.

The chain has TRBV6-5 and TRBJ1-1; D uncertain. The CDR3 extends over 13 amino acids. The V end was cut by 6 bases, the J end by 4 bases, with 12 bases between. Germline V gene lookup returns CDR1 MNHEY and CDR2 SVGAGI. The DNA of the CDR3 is TGTGCCAGCAGCCCGCGGGGAAGCACTGAAGCTTTCTTT. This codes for CASSPRGSTEAFF.

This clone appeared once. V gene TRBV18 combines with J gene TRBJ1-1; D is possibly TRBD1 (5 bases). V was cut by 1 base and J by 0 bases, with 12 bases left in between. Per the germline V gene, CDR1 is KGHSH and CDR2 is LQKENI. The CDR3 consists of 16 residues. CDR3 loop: CASSPRSTAMNTEAFF. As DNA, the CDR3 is TGTGCCAGCTCACCACGATCGACAGCTATGAACACTGAAGCTTTCTTT.

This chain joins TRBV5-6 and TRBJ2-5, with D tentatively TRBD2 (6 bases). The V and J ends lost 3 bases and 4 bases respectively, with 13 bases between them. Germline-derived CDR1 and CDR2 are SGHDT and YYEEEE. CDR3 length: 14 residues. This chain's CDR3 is CASSWGTDTETQYF. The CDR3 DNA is TGTGCCAGCAGCTGGGGGACTGACACAGAGACCCAGTACTTC.

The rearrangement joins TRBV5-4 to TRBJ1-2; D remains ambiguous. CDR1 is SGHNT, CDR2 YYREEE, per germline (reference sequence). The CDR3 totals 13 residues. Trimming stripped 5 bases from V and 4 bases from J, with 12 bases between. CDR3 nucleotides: TGTGCCAGCAGTCAAGACACCGCCTATGGCTACACCTTC. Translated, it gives CASSQDTAYGYTF.

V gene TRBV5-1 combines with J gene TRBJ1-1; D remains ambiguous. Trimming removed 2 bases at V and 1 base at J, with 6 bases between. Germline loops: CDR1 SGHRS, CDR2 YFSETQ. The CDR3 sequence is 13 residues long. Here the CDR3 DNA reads TGCGCCAGCAGCTTTGTAGAGAACACTGAAGCTTTCTTT. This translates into CASSFVENTEAFF.

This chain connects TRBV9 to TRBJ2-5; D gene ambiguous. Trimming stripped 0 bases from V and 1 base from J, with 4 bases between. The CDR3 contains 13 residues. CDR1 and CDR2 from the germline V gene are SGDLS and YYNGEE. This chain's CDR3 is CASSVAVQETQYF. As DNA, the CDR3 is TGTGCCAGCAGCGTAGCGGTCCAAGAGACCCAGTACTTC.

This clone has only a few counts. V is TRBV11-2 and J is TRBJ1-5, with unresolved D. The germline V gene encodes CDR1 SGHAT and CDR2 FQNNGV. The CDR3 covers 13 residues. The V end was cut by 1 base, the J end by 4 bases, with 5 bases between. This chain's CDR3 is CASSLGQNQPQHF. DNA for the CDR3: TGTGCCAGCAGCTTAGGGCAGAATCAGCCCCAGCATTTT.

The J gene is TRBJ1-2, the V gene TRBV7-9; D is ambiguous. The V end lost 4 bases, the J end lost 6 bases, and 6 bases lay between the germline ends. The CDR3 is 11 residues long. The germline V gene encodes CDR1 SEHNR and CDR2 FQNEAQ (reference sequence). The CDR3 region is CASSSRNGYTF. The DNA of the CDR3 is TGTGCCAGCAGCTCTAGGAATGGCTACACCTTC.

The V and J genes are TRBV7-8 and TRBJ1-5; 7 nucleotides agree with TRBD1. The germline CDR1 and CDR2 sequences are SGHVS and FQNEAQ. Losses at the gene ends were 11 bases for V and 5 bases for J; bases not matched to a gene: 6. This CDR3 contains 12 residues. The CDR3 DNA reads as TGTGCCTCTACCCAGGGGGATCAGCCCCAGCATTTT. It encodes CASTQGDQPQHF.

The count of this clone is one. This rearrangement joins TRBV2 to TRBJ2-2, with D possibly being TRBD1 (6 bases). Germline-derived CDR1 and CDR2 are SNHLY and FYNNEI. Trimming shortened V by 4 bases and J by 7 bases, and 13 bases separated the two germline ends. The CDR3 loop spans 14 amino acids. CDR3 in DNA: TGTGCCAGCAGTGCTACTGAAGGGGGCGGGGAGCTGTTTTTT. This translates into CASSATEGGGELFF.

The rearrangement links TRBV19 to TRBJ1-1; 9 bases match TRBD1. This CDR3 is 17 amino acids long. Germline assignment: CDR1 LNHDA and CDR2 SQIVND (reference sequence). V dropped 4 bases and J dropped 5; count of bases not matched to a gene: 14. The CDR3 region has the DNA TGTGCCAGTAGTAGCCTCGGACAGGGGACGATAAAGACTGAAGCTTTCTTT. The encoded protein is CASSSLGQGTIKTEAFF.

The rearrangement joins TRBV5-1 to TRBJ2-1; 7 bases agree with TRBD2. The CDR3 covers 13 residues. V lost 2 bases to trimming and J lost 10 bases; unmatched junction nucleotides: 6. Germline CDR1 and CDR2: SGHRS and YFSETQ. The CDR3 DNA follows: TGCGCCAGCAGCTTCGCTAGCGGCTACGAGCAGTTCTTC. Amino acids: CASSFASGYEQFF. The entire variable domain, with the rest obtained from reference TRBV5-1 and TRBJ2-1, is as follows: KAGVTQTPRYLIKTRGQQVTLSCSPISGHRSVSWYQQTPGQGLQFLFEYFSETQRNKGNFPGRFSGRQFSNSRSEMNVSTLELGDSALYLCASSFASGYEQFFGPGTRLTVL.

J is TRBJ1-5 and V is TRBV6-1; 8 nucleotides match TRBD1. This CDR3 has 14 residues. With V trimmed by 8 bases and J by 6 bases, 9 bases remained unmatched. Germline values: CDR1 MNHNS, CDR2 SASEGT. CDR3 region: CASLPRQGFQPQHF. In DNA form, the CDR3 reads TGTGCCAGCCTACCTCGACAGGGGTTTCAGCCCCAGCATTTT.

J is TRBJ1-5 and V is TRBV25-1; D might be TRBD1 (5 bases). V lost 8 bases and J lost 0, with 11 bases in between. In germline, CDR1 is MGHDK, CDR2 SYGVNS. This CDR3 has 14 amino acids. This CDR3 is CASVGRNSNQPQHF. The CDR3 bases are TGTGCCAGCGTGGGGCGTAATAGCAATCAGCCCCAGCATTTT.

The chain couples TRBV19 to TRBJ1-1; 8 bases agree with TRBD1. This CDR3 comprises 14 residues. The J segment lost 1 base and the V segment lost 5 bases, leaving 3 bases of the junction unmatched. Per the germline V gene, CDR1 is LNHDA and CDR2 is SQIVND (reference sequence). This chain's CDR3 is CASSYRGRNTEAFF. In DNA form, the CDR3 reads TGTGCCAGTAGTTACAGGGGGAGGAACACTGAAGCTTTCTTT.

The CDR3 protein is CASSETGDHGYTF. Here the CDR3 DNA reads TGTGCCAGCAGCGAGACGGGGGACCATGGCTACACCTTC. The rearrangement links TRBV9 to TRBJ1-2, with D perhaps TRBD1 (5 bases). Germline V CDR1 and CDR2: SGDLS, YYNGEE. The CDR3 is 13 residues long. V gave up 3 bases and J gave up 6 bases, with 12 bases separating them.

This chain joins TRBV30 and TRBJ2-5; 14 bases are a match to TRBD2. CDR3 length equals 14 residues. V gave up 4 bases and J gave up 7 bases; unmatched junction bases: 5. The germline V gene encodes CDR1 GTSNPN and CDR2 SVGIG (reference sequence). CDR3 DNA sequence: TGTGCCTGGACGACTAGCGGGGGGGCTTCGACCCAGTACTTC. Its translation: CAWTTSGGASTQYF.

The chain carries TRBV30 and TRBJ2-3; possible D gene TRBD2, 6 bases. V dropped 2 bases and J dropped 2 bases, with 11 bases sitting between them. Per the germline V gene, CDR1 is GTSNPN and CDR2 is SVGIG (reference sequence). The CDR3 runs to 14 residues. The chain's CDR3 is CAWSLAGTTDTQYF. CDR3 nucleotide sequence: TGTGCCTGGAGTCTGGCGGGGACCACAGATACGCAGTATTTT.